The 13 T cell receptor beta chains below all came from one sample that was sequenced in a study of cytomegalovirus exposure and HLA in healthy donors. Both 60 Vbeta primers and 13 Jbeta primers went into the PCR. Sequenced by immunoSEQ multiplex PCR; TCRdb stores in-frame clones only, minus some. Here the sample spans 60,000 to 75,000 clones, more than 60% being singletons. The sequenced sample consisted of PBMCs. These receptors were collected from a woman aged 25-40 years in good health and CMV-seronegative.

The rearrangement uses TRBV13 and TRBJ2-2; a possible D gene is TRBD2 (5 bases). Trimming stripped 1 base from V and 8 bases from J, with 11 bases between. CDR1 is PRHDT, CDR2 FYEKMQ, per germline (reference sequence). The CDR3 spans 14 residues. CDR3 DNA: TGTGCCAGCAGCTTAGCTGCTAGCCAAGGGGAGCTGTTTTTT. Protein: CASSLAASQGELFF. The whole variable domain, filled in from reference TRBV13 and TRBJ2-2, reads AAGVIQSPRHLIKEKRETATLKCYPIPRHDTVYWYQQGPGQDPQFLISFYEKMQSDKGSIPDRFSAQQFSDYHSELNMSSLELGDSALYFCASSLAASQGELFFGEGSRLTVL.

V gene TRBV18 combines with J gene TRBJ1-1; D is possibly TRBD1 (5 bases). The CDR3 sequence is 19 residues long. Between the trimmed V and J ends, which lost 4 bases and 3 bases, there was a span of 27 bases. CDR1 is KGHSH, CDR2 LQKENI, per germline. CDR3 amino acids: CASSLTNLVQGRFDTEAFF. The DNA of the CDR3 is TGTGCCAGCTCACTCACCAACCTTGTGCAGGGTAGGTTCGACACTGAAGCTTTCTTT. Combining the CDR3 with reference TRBV18 and TRBJ1-1 gives the whole variable domain NAGVMQNPRHLVRRRGQEARLRCSPMKGHSHVYWYRQLPEEGLKFMVYLQKENIIDESGMPKERFSAEFPKEGPSILRIQQVVRGDSAAYFCASSLTNLVQGRFDTEAFFGQGTRLTVV.

The chain employs TRBV11-2 and TRBJ1-1; D gene uncertain. The V gene's germline CDR1 is SGHAT and CDR2 FQNNGV. The CDR3 consists of 15 residues. The V end lost 0 bases, the J end lost 3 bases, and 11 bases lay between the germline ends. CDR3 protein: CASSLDVEQYTEAFF. In nucleotides, the CDR3 is TGTGCCAGCAGCTTAGATGTCGAACAGTACACTGAAGCTTTCTTT.

The chain has TRBV7-9 and TRBJ2-4; D is perhaps TRBD2 (5 bases). CDR1 SEHNR and CDR2 FQNEAQ come from the germline V gene (reference sequence). This CDR3 is 16 amino acids long. The V and J ends lost 3 bases and 4 bases respectively, with 16 bases between them. CDR3 DNA: TGTGCCAGCAGCTTGATACCAGCTAGCTCTAAAAACATTCAGTACTTC. Its translation: CASSLIPASSKNIQYF.

The chain couples TRBV19 to TRBJ1-1, with 7 nucleotides matching TRBD1. Losses at the gene ends were 1 base for V and 3 bases for J; bases not matched to a gene: 5. CDR1 is LNHDA and CDR2 is SQIVND in the germline V gene (reference sequence). This CDR3 spans 15 amino acids. Here the CDR3 reads CASSIGRGLDTEAFF. Here the CDR3 DNA reads TGTGCCAGTAGTATAGGGAGGGGGCTCGACACTGAAGCTTTCTTT.

The chain's CDR3 is CASCPPGANTIYF. CDR3 DNA sequence: TGTGCCAGCTGCCCTCCGGGTGCAAACACCATATATTTT. The rearrangement links TRBV6-5 to TRBJ1-3; D unresolved. Germline CDR1 reads MNHEY; CDR2 reads SVGAGI. V was shortened by 8 bases and J by 6 bases, with 14 bases between the two germline ends. This CDR3 has 13 amino acids.

The chain links TRBV7-9 to TRBJ1-1, with TRBD1 as a possible D gene (6 bases). Trimming took off 6 bases at V and 6 bases at J, with 14 bases between the two ends. CDR1 is SEHNR, CDR2 FQNEAQ, per germline (reference sequence). This CDR3 is 13 amino acids long. In nucleotides, the CDR3 is TGTGCCAGCAGGGGTGGGGGGGCGGCTGAAGCTTTCTTT. Translation gives CASRGGGAAEAFF.

The chain uses TRBV7-8 and TRBJ2-7; D is unresolved. Trimming stripped 1 base from V and 8 bases from J, with 12 bases between. Germline lookup yields CDR1 SGHVS and CDR2 FQNEAQ. The CDR3 totals 13 residues. CDR3: CASSLGTEEKQYV. The CDR3 region has the DNA TGTGCCAGCAGCTTAGGTACAGAAGAAAAGCAGTACGTC.

This clone was recorded a few times. V usage is TRBV30 and J usage is TRBJ2-1, with D hard to call. This CDR3 comprises 12 residues. Germline CDR1 is GTSNPN and CDR2 is SVGIG (reference sequence). Between the trimmed V and J ends, which lost 0 bases and 6 bases, there was a span of 6 bases. Here the CDR3 reads CAWSVTGNEQFF. In DNA, the CDR3 is TGTGCCTGGAGTGTTACCGGCAATGAGCAGTTCTTC.

The rearrangement links TRBV10-2 to TRBJ1-5; D unclear. CDR3 length: 15 residues. The V gene lost 7 bases and the J gene lost 2 bases, with 15 bases spanning the gap. Germline CDR1 and CDR2: WSHSY and SAAADI. CDR3 loop: CASMTGGKGNQPQHF. CDR3 DNA: TGCGCCAGCATGACTGGAGGGAAGGGCAATCAGCCCCAGCATTTT.

Concerning this clone: The missing conserved phenylalanine or tryptophan at the end of this CDR3 makes a read error likely. The chain links TRBV30 to TRBJ2-7; TRBD2 might be the D (6 bases). The CDR3 runs 11 residues. From germline, CDR1 is GTSNPN and CDR2 SVGIG (reference sequence). Trimming took 5 bases from V and 2 from J, leaving 7 bases between them. CDR3 DNA sequence: TGTGCCTGGGGACTAACCTACGAGCAGTACGCC. This sequence encodes CAWGLTYEQYA.

This rearrangement joins TRBV19 to TRBJ2-5; 9 bases map to TRBD1. Trimming removed 7 bases from V and 5 bases from J; junction bases left unmatched: 8. CDR3 length equals 14 residues. The germline CDR1 and CDR2 sequences are LNHDA and SQIVND (reference sequence). The chain's CDR3 is CASNTGGVWETQYF. The CDR3 DNA is TGTGCCAGTAATACAGGGGGCGTTTGGGAGACCCAGTACTTC.

This chain uses TRBV30 with TRBJ2-1, with 10 bases fitting TRBD2. Germline CDR1 GTSNPN, CDR2 SVGIG (reference sequence). The junction had 10 bases not matched to a gene; V was cut back by 0 bases and J by 8 bases. CDR3 size: 16 residues. CDR3 protein: CAWSVGQRGGRDEQFF. CDR3 in DNA: TGTGCCTGGAGTGTAGGCCAGCGGGGGGGTCGGGATGAGCAGTTCTTC. The whole variable domain, remainder taken from reference TRBV30 and TRBJ2-1, is SQTIHQWPATLVQPVGSPLSLECTVEGTSNPNLYWYRQAAGRGLQLLFYSVGIGQISSEVPQNLSASRPQDRQFILSSKKLLLSDSGFYLCAWSVGQRGGRDEQFFGPGTRLTVL.